This passage covers 5 T cell receptor beta chains from one sample sequenced in a study of CD8+ T cells in alopecia areata. The sequencing template was cDNA reverse transcribed from extracted RNA. TCRdb's table, derived via immunoSEQ multiplex PCR, lists solely in-frame clones and lacks some. The table shows roughly 100,000 clones, with around three fifths occurring only once. Material for sequencing was CD4+ T cells sorted from blood. The receptors derive from a human donor in good health.

The chain couples TRBV5-1 to TRBJ2-5, with 10 bases lining up with TRBD1. Germline V gives CDR1 SGHRS, CDR2 YFSETQ. V gave up 4 bases and J gave up 2 bases; unmatched junction bases: 5. The CDR3 has 15 residues. This chain's CDR3 is CASSVGQGPQETQYF. CDR3 nucleotide sequence: TGCGCCAGCAGCGTGGGACAGGGGCCTCAAGAGACCCAGTACTTC.

V gene TRBV7-6 combines with J gene TRBJ2-3; D is unclear. This CDR3 is built from 12 residues. V was shortened by 2 bases and J by 6 bases, with 6 bases between the two germline ends. Germline assignment: CDR1 SGHVS and CDR2 FNYEAQ. The CDR3 DNA follows: TGTGCCAGCAGCTTATGGGCCGATACGCAGTATTTT. Translation gives CASSLWADTQYF. Complete variable domain (other parts from reference TRBV7-6 and TRBJ2-3): GAGVSQSPRYKVTKRGQDVALRCDPISGHVSLYWYRQALGQGPEFLTYFNYEAQQDKSGLPNDRFSAERPEGSISTLTIQRTEQRDSAMYRCASSLWADTQYFGPGTRLTVL.

In regard to this clone: One junction end disagrees with the germline gene, perhaps due to a read error. The chain uses TRBV7-7 and TRBJ1-1, with 8 nucleotides matching TRBD1. This CDR3 has 13 amino acids. Germline V CDR1 and CDR2: SSHAT, FNYEAQ (reference sequence). CDR3 nucleotide sequence: TGTGCTAGCAGCTTCAATCAGGGGGCGGAAGCTTTCTTT. This codes for CASSFNQGAEAFF.

The chain links TRBV2 to TRBJ1-5; 7 bases are a match to TRBD1. CDR1 is SNHLY and CDR2 is FYNNEI in the germline V gene. There are 15 residues in the CDR3. Trimming at V came to 6 bases and at J to 1 base, leaving 6 bases not matched to a gene. The CDR3 bases are TGTGCCAGCAGCGCACAGGGGCTCAGCAATCAGCCCCAGCATTTT. It codes for CASSAQGLSNQPQHF. The full variable domain, rest sourced from reference TRBV2 and TRBJ1-5, is EPEVTQTPSHQVTQMGQEVILRCVPISNHLYFYWYRQILGQKVEFLVSFYNNEISEKSEIFDDQFSVERPDGSNFTLKIRSTKLEDSAMYFCASSAQGLSNQPQHFGDGTRLSIL.

CDR3: CASSEEVMGSPLHF. The CDR3 nucleotides read TGTGCCAGCAGTGAAGAGGTAATGGGATCACCCCTCCACTTT. The chain couples TRBV2 to TRBJ1-6; unclear D gene. The CDR3 runs to 14 residues. V was pared by 1 base and J by 10 bases, with 11 bases between. The germline CDR1 and CDR2 sequences are SNHLY and FYNNEI.